Listed here are 30 T cell receptor beta chains from one sample, sequenced in a study of breast tumors, draining lymph nodes, adjacent tissues. Each CDR3 protein is one row after TCRdb ran MiXCR on the multiplex PCR reads. The sample lists some 25,000 distinct CDR3 sequences, almost 70% occurring once. Sequencing was performed on tumor-adjacent breast tissue. The receptor source for this set is a female donor with breast cancer. Some clones in this sample may be carry-over from other donors' samples.

This clonotype was detected a few times. The chain is built from TRBV2 and TRBJ1-6; 7 nucleotides agree with TRBD1. Per germline, CDR1 SNHLY and CDR2 FYNNEI. V trimming: 4 bases; J trimming: 5 bases; junction bases outside the gene matches: 2. The CDR3 length is 14 residues. CDR3 amino acids: CASSGQGDNSPLHF. DNA for the CDR3: TGTGCCAGCAGTGGACAGGGAGATAATTCACCCCTCCACTTT.

Of note for this clonotype: The junction and the germline gene differ at one end; a read error may be behind it. The chain links TRBV10-3 to TRBJ2-7; D unclear. This CDR3 region has 11 residues. Germline V gives CDR1 ENHRY, CDR2 SYGVKD. The CDR3 spells CASSGKYEQYF. CDR3 sequence (DNA): TGTGCCAGCAGTGGAAAGTACGAGCAGTACTTC.

The V call is TRBV5-1, the J call TRBJ1-4, with 8 bases identical to TRBD1. Germline CDR1 and CDR2: SGHRS and YFSETQ. V lost 4 bases, J lost 2 bases, and 1 base stayed unmatched. The CDR3 contains 14 residues. In DNA form, the CDR3 reads TGCGCCAGCAGCACAGGGGGGACTAATGAAAAACTGTTTTTT. This codes for CASSTGGTNEKLFF. The complete variable domain, with remaining parts taken from reference TRBV5-1 and TRBJ1-4, reads KAGVTQTPRYLIKTRGQQVTLSCSPISGHRSVSWYQQTPGQGLQFLFEYFSETQRNKGNFPGRFSGRQFSNSRSEMNVSTLELGDSALYLCASSTGGTNEKLFFGSGTQLSVL.

This chain links TRBV20-1 with TRBJ1-4, with D possibly TRBD1 on 5 matching bases. Trimming removed 1 base from V and 8 bases from J, with 8 bases in between. The CDR3 loop spans 12 amino acids. The germline gives CDR1 DFQATT, CDR2 SNEGSKA (reference sequence). CDR3 region: CSARADSEKLFF. CDR3 DNA: TGCAGTGCTAGAGCTGACAGCGAAAAACTGTTTTTT.

This clonotype was counted between two and nine times. This chain uses TRBV7-9 with TRBJ2-1; 7 bases are shared with TRBD1. CDR1 and CDR2 (germline): SEHNR, FQNEAQ (reference sequence). Losses at the gene ends were 2 bases for V and 6 bases for J; bases not matched to a gene: 7. The CDR3 has 15 amino acids. CDR3 DNA: TGTGCCAGCAGCTTAAGACAGGGTCTAAGCAATGAGCAGTTCTTC. This encodes CASSLRQGLSNEQFF.

By frequency in the sample, this clonotype is medium-sized. The chain uses TRBV7-9 and TRBJ1-5; 11 bases fit TRBD1. The CDR3 has 16 amino acids. Germline-derived CDR1 and CDR2 are SEHNR and FQNEAQ (reference sequence). J was trimmed by 7 bases and V by 5 bases; bases with no gene match: 10. CDR3 DNA: TGTGCCAGCAGCCCGGACAGGGGGCGGGCCGGACAGCCCCAGCATTTT. Translating it yields CASSPDRGRAGQPQHF.

This clonotype rates as medium-sized. This chain uses TRBV9 with TRBJ2-3; D remains ambiguous. CDR3 length equals 16 residues. Deletions cut 4 bases from V and 6 bases from J, with 21 bases between. The germline V gene encodes CDR1 SGDLS and CDR2 YYNGEE. The CDR3: CASSSPRTLSGDTQYF. The CDR3 bases are TGTGCCAGCAGCTCCCCCCGGACGCTAAGTGGTGATACGCAGTATTTT. The entire variable domain, with the rest obtained from reference TRBV9 and TRBJ2-3, is as follows: DSGVTQTPKHLITATGQRVTLRCSPRSGDLSVYWYQQSLDQGLQFLIQYYNGEERAKGNILERFSAQQFPDLHSELNLSSLELGDSALYFCASSSPRTLSGDTQYFGPGTRLTVL.

The chain links TRBV15 to TRBJ2-3; TRBD2 aligns across 11 bases. The junction had 6 bases not matched to a gene; V was cut back by 0 bases and J by 7 bases. Germline V CDR1 and CDR2: LNHNV, YYDKDF (reference sequence). The CDR3 extends over 16 amino acids. The CDR3 loop is CATSRDRGLAENTQYF. The CDR3 nucleotides read TGTGCCACCAGCAGAGATCGGGGACTAGCGGAGAATACGCAGTATTTT.

The chain links TRBV20-1 to TRBJ2-3, with D unresolved. Germline CDR1 reads DFQATT; CDR2 reads SNEGSKA (reference sequence). CDR3 length: 14 residues. V shed 5 bases and J shed 5 bases, with 17 bases lying between them. The CDR3 bases are TGCAGTGCTCTTCTAATCAACCTCGGAGATACGCAGTATTTT. As protein: CSALLINLGDTQYF.

This chain connects TRBV5-1 to TRBJ2-1; 10 nucleotides align to TRBD2. The germline CDR1 and CDR2 sequences are SGHRS and YFSETQ. This CDR3 has 18 residues. The trim removed 2 bases at V and 7 bases at J, leaving 15 bases unmatched. This chain's CDR3 is CASSLVLAGKGGYNEQFF. The CDR3 DNA follows: TGCGCCAGCAGCTTAGTACTAGCGGGAAAAGGGGGGTATAATGAGCAGTTCTTC.

This clonotype was observed at least ten times. This chain joins TRBV6-1 and TRBJ1-5; the D gene is possibly TRBD1 (5 bases). Trimming cost V 5 bases and J 6 bases, with 11 bases left between them. CDR1 and CDR2 from the germline V gene are MNHNS and SASEGT. The CDR3 is 13 residues long. In DNA form, the CDR3 reads TGTGCCAGCAGTTATGACAGTTCTCAGCCCCAGCATTTT. It yields the protein CASSYDSSQPQHF.

CDR3 in amino acids: CASAPGQYGYTF. In DNA form, the CDR3 reads TGTGCCAGCGCCCCCGGACAGTATGGCTACACCTTC. V is TRBV12-3 or TRBV12-4 and J is TRBJ1-2; perhaps TRBD1 as D (6 bases). Trimming removed 8 bases from V and 5 bases from J, with 12 bases in between. The CDR3 loop spans 12 amino acids.

The V gene is TRBV19, the J gene TRBJ2-7; 7 bases are a match to TRBD1. This CDR3 region has 14 residues. Trimming cost V 4 bases and J 2 bases; bases outside gene matches: 5. The germline CDR1 and CDR2 sequences are LNHDA and SQIVND (reference sequence). In DNA form, the CDR3 reads TGTGCCAGTAGTAGAGGGGGCTACACCTACGAGCAGTACTTC. Translating it yields CASSRGGYTYEQYF.

This clonotype has only one observation. The chain employs TRBV20-1 and TRBJ2-3, with D possibly matching TRBD2 (5 bases). Looked up from germline, CDR1 is DFQATT and CDR2 is SNEGSKA (reference sequence). This CDR3 contains 12 residues. The V end lost 0 bases, the J end lost 6 bases, and 7 bases lay between the germline ends. CDR3 protein: CSAREGGDTQYF. The CDR3, as DNA: TGCAGTGCTAGAGAAGGCGGGGATACGCAGTATTTT.

This clonotype was seen repeatedly, ten times or more. The rearrangement joins TRBV10-1 to TRBJ2-2, with 7 bases fitting TRBD2. The length of the CDR3 is 13 residues. Germline CDR1 and CDR2: WNHNN and SYGVQD (reference sequence). Trimming took 4 bases from V and 4 from J; bases not matched to a gene: 0. CDR3 loop: CASSGTSTGELFF. CDR3 DNA sequence: TGCGCCAGCAGTGGGACTAGCACCGGGGAGCTGTTTTTT.

The chain carries TRBV4-2 and TRBJ2-2; 12 positions match TRBD2. The junction had 11 bases not matched to a gene; V was cut back by 3 bases and J by 3 bases. The CDR3 extends over 19 amino acids. Germline values: CDR1 LGHNA, CDR2 YNFKEQ. CDR3 DNA: TGTGCCAGCAGCCAGAAACTAGCGGGAGGTGGTCATTACACCGGGGAGCTGTTTTTT. Amino acids: CASSQKLAGGGHYTGELFF.

The V gene is TRBV28, the J gene TRBJ1-2, with 7 bases fitting TRBD1. This CDR3 comprises 14 residues. The junction had 8 bases not matched to a gene; V was cut back by 4 bases and J by 6 bases. CDR1 and CDR2 from the germline V gene are MDHEN and SYDVKM. The CDR3, as DNA: TGTGCCAGCAGTTCCCAGGGGGAAGGCAATGGCTACACCTTC. Protein product: CASSSQGEGNGYTF.

The chain uses TRBV25-1 and TRBJ2-6; D ambiguous. V dropped 5 bases and J dropped 4 bases, with 6 bases sitting between them. From germline, CDR1 is MGHDK and CDR2 SYGVNS. The CDR3 contains 13 residues. For the CDR3, the DNA is TGTGCCAGCAGTAGGTCAGGGGCCAACGTCCTGACTTTC. Amino acids: CASSRSGANVLTF.

The chain combines TRBV14 with TRBJ1-2, with TRBD1 identical over 8 bases. V lost 8 bases to trimming and J lost 4 bases; unmatched junction nucleotides: 6. The CDR3 length is 13 residues. Germline V gene lookup returns CDR1 SGHDN and CDR2 FVKESK. The CDR3 bases are TGTGCCAGCCAACGCGACAGGGGCTATGGCTACACCTTC. It encodes CASQRDRGYGYTF.

This chain joins TRBV7-9 and TRBJ2-3; the D call may be TRBD1 or TRBD2 (6 bases each). Per the germline V gene, CDR1 is SEHNR and CDR2 is FQNEAQ (reference sequence). The CDR3 length is 15 residues. V was clipped by 6 bases and J by 5 bases, with 18 bases between them. The CDR3 region has the DNA TGTGCCAGCAGTCTCTTTAGCGGAGGGGGAGATACGCAGTATTTT. This gives the protein CASSLFSGGGDTQYF.

The chain combines TRBV20-1 with TRBJ2-2; TRBD2 might be the D (6 bases). The V gene lost 6 bases and the J gene lost 8 bases, with 16 bases spanning the gap. Germline CDR1 is DFQATT and CDR2 is SNEGSKA (reference sequence). This CDR3 has 13 residues. For the CDR3, the DNA is TGCAGTGCGCTAACGGGAGTTAAGGGGGAGCTGTTTTTT. This codes for CSALTGVKGELFF.

The J gene is TRBJ2-5, the V gene TRBV5-1; D is ambiguous. From germline, CDR1 is SGHRS and CDR2 YFSETQ. This CDR3 spans 12 amino acids. The ends were cut back, 4 bases at V and 2 bases at J, with 6 bases in the middle. CDR3 nucleotides: TGCGCCAGCAGCAGAGGACAAGAGACCCAGTACTTC. It yields the protein CASSRGQETQYF.

This clonotype was seen only a few times. The chain combines TRBV20-1 with TRBJ2-5; 14 nucleotides agree with TRBD2. The CDR3 runs to 17 residues. Trimming at V came to 5 bases and at J to 5 bases, leaving 13 bases not matched to a gene. Germline CDR1 and CDR2: DFQATT and SNEGSKA (reference sequence). The CDR3 sequence: CSAPPPGLAGVGETQYF. The CDR3 DNA reads TGCAGTGCTCCCCCCCCGGGACTAGCGGGAGTCGGGGAGACCCAGTACTTC.

The rearrangement uses TRBV10-3 and TRBJ1-6; D remains unclear. Germline V gene sequence: CDR1 ENHRY, CDR2 SYGVKD. This CDR3 is built from 15 residues. Trimming removed 0 bases from V and 7 bases from J, with 10 bases in between. CDR3 nucleotide sequence: TGTGCCATCAGTGAGTCGGGTGGTGAGAATTCACCCCTCCACTTT. Its protein is CAISESGGENSPLHF.

This clonotype was counted once. The V gene is TRBV9, the J gene TRBJ2-7; 8 bases are shared with TRBD1. V lost 1 base to trimming and J lost 4 bases; unmatched junction nucleotides: 4. The CDR3 runs 14 residues. CDR1 and CDR2 from the germline V gene are SGDLS and YYNGEE. CDR3 bases: TGTGCCAGCAGCGTATCAGGGGGCGTGTACGAGCAGTACTTC. Translated: CASSVSGGVYEQYF.

The CDR3 bases are TGCAGTGCGGGTAGCGGGTCGGGTACCGGGGAGCTGTTTTTT. Residues: CSAGSGSGTGELFF. The V and J genes are TRBV20-1 and TRBJ2-2; 7 positions agree with TRBD2. Germline V gene lookup returns CDR1 DFQATT and CDR2 SNEGSKA (reference sequence). V was clipped by 6 bases and J by 5 bases; unmatched bases: 9. This CDR3 comprises 14 residues.

This chain connects TRBV5-1 to TRBJ2-1; 9 nucleotides line up with TRBD2. Germline CDR1 reads SGHRS; CDR2 reads YFSETQ. With V trimmed by 0 bases and J by 6 bases, 4 bases remained unmatched. CDR3 length: 15 amino acids. This CDR3 is CASSLGLAGANEQFF. The CDR3 nucleotides are TGCGCCAGCAGCTTGGGTTTAGCGGGAGCCAATGAGCAGTTCTTC.

The chain uses TRBV4-1 and TRBJ2-2; D may be TRBD2 (6 bases). The CDR3 contains 16 residues. Trimming took off 1 base at V and 0 bases at J, with 9 bases between the two ends. CDR1 is MGHRA, CDR2 YSYEKL, per germline. The CDR3 reads CASSQAGEPNTGELFF. The CDR3 coding sequence is TGCGCCAGCAGCCAAGCGGGGGAGCCGAACACCGGGGAGCTGTTTTTT.

J is TRBJ2-2 and V is TRBV9; TRBD1 agrees at 9 bases. The CDR3 contains 14 residues. Germline V gives CDR1 SGDLS, CDR2 YYNGEE. V trimming: 2 bases; J trimming: 9 bases; junction bases outside the gene matches: 5. In nucleotides, the CDR3 is TGTGCCAGCAGCGTGACAGGACAGGGGTGGGAGCTGTTTTTT. The encoded protein is CASSVTGQGWELFF.

This sequence joins TRBV6-5 and TRBJ1-2; a weak D match, TRBD1 (5 bases). The CDR3 totals 13 residues. CDR1 MNHEY and CDR2 SVGAGI come from the germline V gene. The ends were cut back, 5 bases at V and 7 bases at J, with 14 bases in the middle. The CDR3 nucleotides are TGTGCCAGCAGTCCTAATACAGGTGGTGGCTACACCTTC. Translated, it gives CASSPNTGGGYTF.